One and the same sample provided the 17 T cell receptor beta chains below, sequenced in a study of immune evolution from preneoplasia to lung adenocarcinoma (dated by TCRdb to the early 2020s). The method behind the library was the immunoSEQ multiplex PCR assay. TCRdb took over this immuneACCESS table, retaining in-frame rearrangements with V and J assigned. Such tables are incomplete; in checked studies, under half of the missing clones stem from an unresolved V gene, and the remainder is unexplained. The sample table records approximately 9,600 clones; over 70% of these occur just once. About 6.9% of the sample goes to the ten largest clones. Material for sequencing was FFPE lung adenocarcinoma in situ tissue. The sample's cell subset or site label is to be understood as: preinvasive adenocarcinoma in situ (AIS). These receptor sequences come from a person aged 55 to 79 with lung adenocarcinoma.

The gene calls are TRBV6-5 and TRBJ2-7; D might be TRBD2 (6 bases). Deletions cut 5 bases from V and 2 bases from J, with 16 bases between. This CDR3 region has 15 residues. Looked up from germline, CDR1 is MNHEY and CDR2 is SVGAGI. This CDR3 reads CASSRGTPFPYEQYF. The CDR3 DNA is TGTGCCAGCAGTCGTGGGACTCCTTTCCCCTACGAGCAGTACTTC.

This clone showed up just once. The chain carries TRBV6-5 and TRBJ1-4; no definite D call. The germline gives CDR1 MNHEY, CDR2 SVGAGI. V lost 4 bases and J lost 4, with 7 bases in between. There are 13 residues in the CDR3. The CDR3: CASSFRLNEKLFF. The CDR3 nucleotides read TGTGCCAGCAGTTTCCGTCTTAATGAAAAACTGTTTTTT.

The sample holds a few counts of this clone. J is TRBJ1-4 and V is TRBV1; the DNA was not compared with TRBD1, the D call given in the table. TRBV1 is a listed pseudogene. This CDR3 has 16 residues. CDR3 nucleotide sequence: TGCACCAGCAGCCAAGAGGAAGGGGCAACTAATGAAAAACTGTTTTTT. It translates to CTSSQEEGATNEKLFF.

This clone is a singleton in its sample. V gene TRBV15 combines with J gene TRBJ2-7, with TRBD2 matching over 8 bases. The trim removed 0 bases at V and 7 bases at J, leaving 11 bases unmatched. The CDR3 covers 16 residues. Germline V CDR1 and CDR2: LNHNV, YYDKDF (reference sequence). In DNA, the CDR3 is TGTGCCACCAGCAGAGATCTTAACGGGGGGGCAACGGAGCAGTACTTC. Translating it yields CATSRDLNGGATEQYF.

This clone has just a few counts. This chain joins TRBV4-3 and TRBJ1-3; D is ambiguous. Trimming left V 0 bases short and J 8 bases short, with 14 bases between. Germline-derived CDR1 and CDR2 are LGHNA and YSLEER. The CDR3 is made up of 15 amino acids. The CDR3 nucleotides are TGCGCCAGCAGCCAAGATTCGGTCTTACGGGACACCATATATTTT. Its translation is CASSQDSVLRDTIYF.

The chain recombines TRBV9 with TRBJ2-3, with TRBD2 identical over 14 bases. V was clipped by 2 bases and J by 3 bases; unmatched bases: 8. The CDR3 contains 18 residues. CDR1 is SGDLS, CDR2 YYNGEE, per germline. The CDR3 DNA is TGTGCCAGCAGCGTTGGGACTAGCGGGGGTCCCAGGACAGATACGCAGTATTTT. It encodes CASSVGTSGGPRTDTQYF.

The rearrangement joins TRBV7-3 to TRBJ2-3; the match to TRBD1 covers 7 bases. Losses at the gene ends were 5 bases for V and 2 bases for J; bases not matched to a gene: 4. This CDR3 contains 14 residues. Germline loops: CDR1 SGHTA, CDR2 FQGTGA. CDR3 in amino acids: CASSTGQYTDTQYF. DNA for the CDR3: TGTGCCAGCAGCACGGGACAGTACACAGATACGCAGTATTTT. Looking up the rest from reference TRBV7-3 and TRBJ2-3 gives the full variable domain: GAGVSQTPSNKVTEKGKYVELRCDPISGHTALYWYRQSLGQGPEFLIYFQGTGAADDSGLPNDRFFAVRPEGSVSTLKIQRTERGDSAVYLCASSTGQYTDTQYFGPGTRLTVL.

The genes are TRBV6-5 and TRBJ2-7; 9 bases are a match to TRBD1. This CDR3 spans 15 amino acids. CDR1 is MNHEY, CDR2 SVGAGI, per germline. Losses at the gene ends were 2 bases for V and 4 bases for J; bases not matched to a gene: 6. The CDR3 sequence: CASSYEGTGIYEQYF. The CDR3 DNA sequence: TGTGCCAGCAGTTACGAGGGGACAGGGATTTACGAGCAGTACTTC.

The J gene is TRBJ2-7, the V gene TRBV7-2; D is perhaps TRBD2 (6 bases). V was shortened by 2 bases and J by 2 bases, with 10 bases between the two germline ends. This CDR3 region has 14 residues. The germline CDR1 and CDR2 sequences are SGHTA and FQGNSA. CDR3 sequence reads: CASSLLLATYEQYF. The CDR3 bases are TGTGCCAGCAGCTTACTTCTAGCGACCTACGAGCAGTACTTC.

The chain employs TRBV27 and TRBJ2-2; unclear D gene. The CDR3 spans 15 residues. V gave up 4 bases and J gave up 8 bases, with 17 bases separating them. Germline assignment: CDR1 MNHEY and CDR2 SMNVEV (reference sequence). CDR3 bases: TGTGCCAGCAGTTCCGGGTCGGTGAAGGGAGGGGAGCTGTTTTTT. As protein: CASSSGSVKGGELFF.

V gene TRBV4-1 combines with J gene TRBJ2-1; perhaps D is TRBD1 or TRBD2 (6 bases each). V lost 0 bases and J lost 7, with 13 bases in between. This CDR3 contains 15 residues. Germline lookup yields CDR1 MGHRA and CDR2 YSYEKL. The CDR3 coding sequence is TGCGCCAGCAGCCAAGATCGGGGGCCAAAGAATGAGCAGTTCTTC. Amino acid sequence: CASSQDRGPKNEQFF.

This sequence joins TRBV11-3 and TRBJ2-5, with 7 bases matching TRBD2. There are 16 residues in the CDR3. J gave up 1 base and V 1 base, and 6 bases lay outside the gene matches. Germline lookup yields CDR1 SGHNT and CDR2 YENEEA. Written as DNA, the CDR3 is TGTGCCAGCAGCTTAGGAGGGTGGGGGGGCCAAGAGACCCAGTACTTC. The encoded protein is CASSLGGWGGQETQYF.

The chain links TRBV6-5 to TRBJ2-1; tentatively, D is TRBD1 (6 bases). The germline gives CDR1 MNHEY, CDR2 SVGAGI. The V end was cut by 5 bases, the J end by 12 bases, with 17 bases between. The CDR3 is 13 residues long. The CDR3 reads CASSPGTFVWQFF. DNA of the CDR3: TGTGCCAGCAGTCCCGGGACATTTGTTTGGCAGTTCTTC.

This clone occurred once. This chain connects TRBV7-8 to TRBJ2-1; a possible D gene is TRBD1 (6 bases). CDR3 length: 15 amino acids. Germline V gene data show CDR1 as SGHVS and CDR2 as FQNEAQ. The V end lost 2 bases, the J end lost 5 bases, and 13 bases lay between the germline ends. CDR3 nucleotides: TGTGCCAGCAGCTTATTGTCAGGGGCCAACAATGAGCAGTTCTTC. Translated: CASSLLSGANNEQFF.

This chain links TRBV12-5 with TRBJ2-2; D possibly corresponds to TRBD2 (6 bases). Germline loops: CDR1 LGHNT, CDR2 FRNRAP. The CDR3 has 16 amino acids. The ends were cut back, 4 bases at V and 2 bases at J, with 14 bases in the middle. CDR3 nucleotides: TGTGCTAGTGGTTCCGGCGGGACGGTCAACACCGGGGAGCTGTTTTTT. Translated: CASGSGGTVNTGELFF. Combining the CDR3 with reference TRBV12-5 and TRBJ2-2 gives the whole variable domain DARVTQTPRHKVTEMGQEVTMRCQPILGHNTVFWYRQTMMQGLELLAYFRNRAPLDDSGMPKDRFSAEMPDATLATLKIQPSEPRDSAVYFCASGSGGTVNTGELFFGEGSRLTVL.

CDR3 protein: CASSLLGDRGRGYYGYTF. In nucleotides, the CDR3 is TGTGCCAGCAGCTTGTTAGGGGACAGGGGGCGAGGATACTATGGCTACACCTTC. The J gene is TRBJ1-2, the V gene TRBV5-4, with 12 bases aligning to TRBD1. Trimming took 1 base from V and 3 from J; bases not matched to a gene: 10. Germline CDR1 and CDR2: SGHNT and YYREEE (reference sequence). The CDR3 contains 18 residues.

This clone was detected only once. The chain is built from TRBV4-3 and TRBJ1-3; TRBD1 is a possible D gene (5 bases). Trimming took 0 bases from V and 7 from J, leaving 16 bases between them. Germline assignment: CDR1 LGHNA and CDR2 YSLEER. The CDR3 loop spans 16 amino acids. CDR3 sequence (DNA): TGCGCCAGCAGCCAAGATGGGGTAGGGGCAGTCAACACCATATATTTT. As protein: CASSQDGVGAVNTIYF.